This T cell receptor beta chain emerged from a study of control samples from healthy donors and cancer patients. The V end was cut by 6 bases, the J end by 7 bases, with 10 bases between. CDR3 size: 12 residues. In germline, CDR1 is MNHEY, CDR2 SVGAGI. The protocol was immunoSEQ multiplex PCR, while the TCRdb copy is restricted to in-frame clones and leaves out a portion. The data hold about 120,000 clones, with more than 70% observed a single time. The TCR was taken from a man aged 35-49 years in good health. This chain links TRBV6-5 with TRBJ2-4; TRBD1 is a possible D gene (6 bases). Source material: blood. The chain's CDR3 is CASSSGVNIQYF. DNA for the CDR3: TGTGCCAGCAGCTCAGGGGTCAACATTCAGTACTTC.